What follows describes a single T cell receptor (beta chain). Trimming left V 7 bases short and J 6 bases short, with 9 bases between. Per germline, CDR1 MNHEY and CDR2 SMNVEV (reference sequence). The CDR3 loop spans 11 amino acids. In the source study's methods: Estimates of nucleated cell counts were drawn from the amplification of reference gene primers. Assay used: immunoSEQ multiplex PCR; TCRdb lists only in-frame clones, some missing. The DNA was the basis for D and trimming; V, J and clone size are from that table. This sample yields 250,000 to 350,000 clones, of which over 85% are seen a single time; less than 3.5% belongs to the top ten. The study recruited people aged roughly 18 to 100 years across 20 to 30 US areas. A PCR-confirmed or clinician-diagnosed COVID-19 case had contacted exposed participants within 2 weeks of entry. This entry belongs to a study of blood T cell repertoires in COVID-19. Study as a whole: T cells, B-cell-depleted T cells, or PBMCs supplied cDNA or gDNA.

V usage is TRBV27 and J usage is TRBJ1-2; D ambiguous. Material for sequencing was PBMCs or T cells enriched from blood (not recorded which). The TCR comes from a woman aged 50 to 60 who had been exposed to COVID-19. The CDR3 loop is CASMGEDGYTF. CDR3 sequence (DNA): TGTGCCAGCATGGGAGAGGATGGCTACACCTTC.